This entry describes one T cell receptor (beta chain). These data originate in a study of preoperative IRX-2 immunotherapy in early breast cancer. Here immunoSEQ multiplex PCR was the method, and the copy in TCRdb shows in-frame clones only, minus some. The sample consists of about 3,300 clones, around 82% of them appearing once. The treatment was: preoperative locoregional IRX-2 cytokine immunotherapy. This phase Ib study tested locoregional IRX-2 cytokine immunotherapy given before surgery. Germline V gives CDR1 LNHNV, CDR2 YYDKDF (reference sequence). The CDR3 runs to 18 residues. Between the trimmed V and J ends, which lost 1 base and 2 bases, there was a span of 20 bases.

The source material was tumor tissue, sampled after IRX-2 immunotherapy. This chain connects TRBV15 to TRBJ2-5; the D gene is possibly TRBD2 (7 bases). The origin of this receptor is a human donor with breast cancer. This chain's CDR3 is CATSRGDLPGGTQETQYF. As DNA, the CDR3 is TGTGCCACCAGCAGAGGGGACCTCCCCGGGGGGACACAAGAGACCCAGTACTTC.